The rows below give T cell receptor beta chains drawn from one sample of a study of cytomegalovirus exposure and HLA in healthy donors. Some clones are missing from TCRdb's copy, which holds only in-frame ones; the method was immunoSEQ multiplex PCR. The sample includes 250,000 to 350,000 clones, approximately 90% of them seen just once. The material sequenced was PBMCs. All receptors derive from a woman aged 25 to 39 in good health and CMV-seropositive. Each CDR3 is given with its conserved first and last residue. The D gene is left open where the match is weak. Only some rows state a clone size, as once, few, many or a class for expanded clones.

d_gene,j_gene,abundance,v_gene,CDR3nt,CDR3aa
TRBD1,TRBJ2-3,NA,TRBV30,TGTGCCTGGAAGACCGGGACAGGGGTTTCAGATACGCAGTATTTT,CAWKTGTGVSDTQYF
TRBD1,TRBJ1-6,NA,TRBV18,TGTGCCAGCTCACAGGGACAGCTCTTCAATTCACCCCTCCACTTT,CASSQGQLFNSPLHF
TRBD1,TRBJ1-5,NA,TRBV27,TGTGCCAGCAGTCTAATCAGGGGGTCAGATCAGCCCCAGCATTTT,CASSLIRGSDQPQHF
NA,TRBJ2-7,NA,TRBV5-1,TGCGCCAGCAGCTTGGCCGGACTCTACGAGCAGTACTTC,CASSLAGLYEQYF
TRBD2,TRBJ2-3,NA,TRBV28,TGTGCCAGCAGTCCTTATATGGGGCTAGCGGATTTCACAGATACGCAGTATTTT,CASSPYMGLADFTDTQYF
TRBD1,TRBJ1-5,NA,TRBV6-5,TGTGCCAGCAGATTAACAGGGGATCAGCCCCAGCATTTT,CASRLTGDQPQHF
TRBD1,TRBJ2-3,NA,TRBV7-9,TGTGCCAGCAGCTCCAGACAGGGAGATACGCAGTATTTT,CASSSRQGDTQYF
NA,TRBJ1-5,NA,TRBV5-1,TGCGCCAGCAGGGAAGGGACGGACCCTCAGCCCCAGCATTTT,CASREGTDPQPQHF
NA,TRBJ1-4,NA,TRBV6-1,TGTGCCAGCAGTGAAGCAGGCATCGAGGGCGCAACTAATGAAAAACTGTTTTTT,CASSEAGIEGATNEKLFF
TRBD1,TRBJ1-5,NA,TRBV7-2,TGTGCCAGCAGCTTGACAGGGGATCAGCCCCAGCATTTT,CASSLTGDQPQHF
NA,TRBJ2-3,once,TRBV30,TGTGCCTGGAGTACAGATACGCAGTATTTT,CAWSTDTQYF
TRBD1,TRBJ2-4,NA,TRBV30,TGTGCCTGGAGCGGACAGGGCCAAAACATTCAGTACTTC,CAWSGQGQNIQYF
NA,TRBJ2-1,NA,TRBV11-2,TGTGCCAGCAGCCCGGGCGGCAATGAGCAGTTCTTC,CASSPGGNEQFF
NA,TRBJ2-6,NA,TRBV18,TGTGCCAGCTCACCCCTCAGGGATCCTGGGGCCAACGTCCTGACTTTC,CASSPLRDPGANVLTF
NA,TRBJ2-1,NA,TRBV7-3,TGTGCCAGCAGCCCAGCCGGTGCTGAGCAGTTCTTC,CASSPAGAEQFF
NA,TRBJ2-2,NA,TRBV7-2,TGTGCCAGCAGCTTAGCTGGGGGTACCGGGGAGCTGTTTTTT,CASSLAGGTGELFF
NA,TRBJ1-1,few,TRBV4-3,TGCGCCAGCAGCCAAGATAGGAGTGTATGGAACACTGAAGCTTTCTTT,CASSQDRSVWNTEAFF
NA,TRBJ2-7,NA,TRBV7-2,TGTGCCAGCAGCAAAAGGGGCAACTACGAGCAGTACTTC,CASSKRGNYEQYF
TRBD2,TRBJ2-7,NA,TRBV19,TGTGCCAGTAGTGCCGGGACTAGCGGGAGGTTTGGCGAGCAGTACTTC,CASSAGTSGRFGEQYF
NA,TRBJ1-2,few,TRBV30,TGTGCCTGGAGGGAAGAGTCCTATGGCTACACCTTC,CAWREESYGYTF
NA,TRBJ1-1,NA,TRBV30,TGTGCCTGGAGTTACCTAGGGACTGAAGCTTTCTTT,CAWSYLGTEAFF
NA,TRBJ1-2,NA,TRBV6-1,TGTGCCAGCAGTGAGGGGAGGCGATATGGCTACACCTTC,CASSEGRRYGYTF
NA,TRBJ2-7,NA,TRBV7-9,TGTGCCAGCAGCTCATGGCAGGAGAGGAGGAATCCCTACGAGCAGTACTTC,CASSSWQERRNPYEQYF
TRBD2,TRBJ2-7,NA,TRBV7-2,TGTGCCAGCAGCCCAATAGCGGGGGCGACCTACGAGCAGTACTTC,CASSPIAGATYEQYF
NA,TRBJ2-2,NA,TRBV6-6,TGTGCCAGCAGTTACCTAGGGGCCGGGGAGCTGTTTTTT,CASSYLGAGELFF
NA,TRBJ1-1,NA,TRBV7-9,TGTGCCACAATAGGGGGGAACACTGAAGCTTTCTTT,CATIGGNTEAFF
NA,TRBJ2-1,few,TRBV7-2,TGTGCCAGCAGCTTAGCCTATCGAAGTAATGAGCAGTTCTTC,CASSLAYRSNEQFF
NA,TRBJ1-1,once,TRBV18,TGTGCCAGCTCACCAGTGACAGCGGAAAGTTATTTGAACACTGAAGCTTTCTTT,CASSPVTAESYLNTEAFF
TRBD2,TRBJ2-7,NA,TRBV13,TGTGCCAGCAGCTCGACTAGCGAGTCCTACGAGCAGTACTTC,CASSSTSESYEQYF
TRBD2,TRBJ2-1,NA,TRBV9,TGTGCCAGCAGCGTAGCACTAGCGGGGGGGCCGCATGAGCAGTTCTTC,CASSVALAGGPHEQFF
NA,TRBJ2-3,NA,TRBV6-4,TGTGCCAGCAGTGACTCTAGGGGGGGGGCAACAGATACGCAGTATTTT,CASSDSRGGATDTQYF
TRBD1,TRBJ1-2,NA,TRBV28,TGTGCCAGCAGTACAGGGGGCGGACGCTATGGCTACACCTTC,CASSTGGGRYGYTF
NA,TRBJ2-7,once,TRBV9,TGTGCCAGCAGCGTAGGTGGGCTAGGGTACGAGCAGTACTTC,CASSVGGLGYEQYF
TRBD2,TRBJ2-1,NA,TRBV14,TGTGCCAGCAGCCAAACTAGCGGGAGGGCCTATGAGCAGTTCTTC,CASSQTSGRAYEQFF
NA,TRBJ2-7,NA,TRBV29-1,TGCAGCGTTGAATACAGGAGAAACGAGCAGTACTTC,CSVEYRRNEQYF
NA,TRBJ1-2,NA,TRBV27,TGTGCCAGCAGTTCCATAGGGACCTATGGCTACACCTTC,CASSSIGTYGYTF
TRBD2,TRBJ2-1,NA,TRBV10-3,TGTGCCATATCTAGCGGGACTATCTACAATGAGCAGTTCTTC,CAISSGTIYNEQFF
TRBD2,TRBJ2-5,NA,TRBV25-1,TGTGCCAGCAGTGAATCCGGGAGGGCGGCGGAGACCCAGTACTTC,CASSESGRAAETQYF
TRBD1,TRBJ2-7,NA,TRBV6-4,TGTGCCAGCAGTGAGCAGACAGGGGTAGGCGAGCAGTACTTC,CASSEQTGVGEQYF
NA,TRBJ1-2,NA,TRBV7-8,TGTGCCAGCAGCTTAGCGGGAGGTGGCTACACCTTC,CASSLAGGGYTF
TRBD1,TRBJ2-7,NA,TRBV6-5,TGTGCCAGCAGTTACTTGGACAGGGACGAGCAGTACTTC,CASSYLDRDEQYF
TRBD2,TRBJ2-2,NA,TRBV29-1,TGCAGCGTTGTATCTGGGAGGGCATCCGGGGAGCTGTTTTTT,CSVVSGRASGELFF
TRBD1,TRBJ2-7,NA,TRBV2,TGTGCCAGCAGACGGGACAGGGGCCATACCTACGAGCAGTACTTC,CASRRDRGHTYEQYF
NA,TRBJ1-1,NA,TRBV6-5,TGTGCCAGCAGTACCGGGATTGGTGGCACTGAAGCTTTCTTT,CASSTGIGGTEAFF
TRBD1,TRBJ2-7,NA,TRBV7-2,TGTGCCAGCAGCCGTAACAGGGGCTCCTACGAGCAGTACTTC,CASSRNRGSYEQYF
TRBD2,TRBJ2-5,NA,TRBV9,TGTGCCAGCAGCCCGAGACTAGCGGGGGGACTCCAAGAGACCCAGTACTTC,CASSPRLAGGLQETQYF
NA,TRBJ2-4,NA,TRBV29-1,TGCAGCGTCACATCCGGGGCCAAAAACATTCAGTACTTC,CSVTSGAKNIQYF
NA,TRBJ1-3,NA,TRBV11-2,TGTGCCAGCAGCTTGGGGAGCACCATATATTTT,CASSLGSTIYF
TRBD1,TRBJ1-5,once,TRBV6-4,TGTGCCAGCACCGAGGGGCGGGACAGGGAGGCCAATCAGCCCCAGCATTTT,CASTEGRDREANQPQHF
TRBD2,TRBJ2-1,NA,TRBV2,TGTGCCAGCAGACCGGGACTAGCGGGGGGGGTCAATGAGCAGTTCTTC,CASRPGLAGGVNEQFF
NA,TRBJ2-1,NA,TRBV20-1,TGCAGTGCTATTGAGGCAGGGCAGTTCTTC,CSAIEAGQFF
NA,TRBJ1-2,NA,TRBV30,TGTGCCTGGACTGGAGCCCTGCGCGCGGATGGCTACACCTTC,CAWTGALRADGYTF
TRBD2,TRBJ2-1,NA,TRBV13,TGTGCCAGCAGCTTAAGGGGTAGCGGGACTCATTCGGACAATGAGCAGTTCTTC,CASSLRGSGTHSDNEQFF
TRBD1,TRBJ1-4,NA,TRBV7-6,TGTGCCAGCAGCCCGGGACAGGGCACAACTAATGAAAAACTGTTTTTT,CASSPGQGTTNEKLFF
TRBD2,TRBJ2-1,NA,TRBV5-6,TGTGCCAGCAGCCGGACTAGCGGATACTACAATGAGCAGTTCTTC,CASSRTSGYYNEQFF